Reported below is one TCR beta chain. Its antigen is currently unknown. The entry originates in a study of vaccination and CD4 T cells after COVID-19. Study details: Convalescent donors: six male, four female; seven Caucasian, two Asian, one multiracial, two Hispanic. Post-COVID sampling occurred a median approximately 91 days after diagnosis (range 35 to 161).

The study sequenced cultured CD4+ T cell DNA using the Oncomine TCR Beta short-read assay. TCRdb itself ran the PCR reads through MiXCR, one entry per CDR3 protein. Of approximately 10,000 distinct CDR3 sequences listed, less than 65% are singletons. Treatment here: approximately 10-day PBMC culture with coronavirus spike peptide pools or control peptides (ViraFEST assay). ViraFEST relied on peptide pools to expand antigen-specific T cells; the TCRs were sequenced afterward. Negative selection enriched CD4+ T cells from cultures at about ten days. This CDR3 is 16 amino acids long. CDR1 and CDR2 from the germline V gene are SGHVS and FNYEAQ. V trimming: 5 bases; J trimming: 4 bases; junction bases outside the gene matches: 11.

This chain uses TRBV7-6 with TRBJ2-5; 9 positions agree with TRBD2. The sample taken for sequencing was CD4+ T cells from blood, cultured in vitro. The sequence came from a human donor who had recovered from COVID-19. The CDR3 reads CASSLGAGGPRETQYF. The CDR3 DNA reads as TGTGCCAGCAGCCTAGGCGCGGGAGGGCCTCGAGAGACCCAGTACTTC.